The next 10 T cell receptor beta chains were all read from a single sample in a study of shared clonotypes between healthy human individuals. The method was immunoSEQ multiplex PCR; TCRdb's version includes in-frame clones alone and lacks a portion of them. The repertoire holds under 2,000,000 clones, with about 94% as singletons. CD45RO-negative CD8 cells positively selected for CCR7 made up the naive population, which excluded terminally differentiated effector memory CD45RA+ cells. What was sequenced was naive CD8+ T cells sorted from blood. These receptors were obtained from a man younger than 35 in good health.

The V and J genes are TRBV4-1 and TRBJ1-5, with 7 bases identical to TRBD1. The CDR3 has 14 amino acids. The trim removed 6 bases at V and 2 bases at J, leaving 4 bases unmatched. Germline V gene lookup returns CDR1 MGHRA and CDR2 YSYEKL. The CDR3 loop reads CASRRTGGNQPQHF. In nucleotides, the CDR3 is TGCGCCAGCAGGCGAACAGGGGGCAATCAGCCCCAGCATTTT.

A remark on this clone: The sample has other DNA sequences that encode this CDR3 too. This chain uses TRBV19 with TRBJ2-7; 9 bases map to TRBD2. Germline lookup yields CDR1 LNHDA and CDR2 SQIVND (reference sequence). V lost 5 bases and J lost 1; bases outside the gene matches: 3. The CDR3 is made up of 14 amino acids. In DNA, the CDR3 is TGTGCCAGTAGTGGAGCGGGAGGTTCCTACGAGCAGTACTTC. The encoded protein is CASSGAGGSYEQYF.

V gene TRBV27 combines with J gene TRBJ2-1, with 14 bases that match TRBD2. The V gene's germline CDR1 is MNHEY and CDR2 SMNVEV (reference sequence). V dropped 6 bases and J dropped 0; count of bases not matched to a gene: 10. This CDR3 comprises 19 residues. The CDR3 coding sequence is TGTGCCAGCAGCCTAGGACTAGCGGGGGGCCGAAGCTCCTACAATGAGCAGTTCTTC. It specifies CASSLGLAGGRSSYNEQFF.

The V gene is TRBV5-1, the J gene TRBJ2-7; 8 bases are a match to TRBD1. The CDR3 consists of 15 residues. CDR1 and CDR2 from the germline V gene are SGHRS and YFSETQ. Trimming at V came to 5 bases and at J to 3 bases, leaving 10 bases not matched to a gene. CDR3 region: CASSPPGQEYYEQYF. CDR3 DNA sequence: TGCGCCAGCAGTCCCCCGGGACAGGAGTACTACGAGCAGTACTTC.

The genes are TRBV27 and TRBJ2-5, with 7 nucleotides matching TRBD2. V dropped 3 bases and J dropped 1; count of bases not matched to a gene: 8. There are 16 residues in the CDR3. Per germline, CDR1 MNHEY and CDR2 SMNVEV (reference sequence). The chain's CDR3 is CASSFVGGGLQETQYF. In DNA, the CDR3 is TGTGCCAGCAGTTTCGTGGGGGGGGGTCTCCAAGAGACCCAGTACTTC.

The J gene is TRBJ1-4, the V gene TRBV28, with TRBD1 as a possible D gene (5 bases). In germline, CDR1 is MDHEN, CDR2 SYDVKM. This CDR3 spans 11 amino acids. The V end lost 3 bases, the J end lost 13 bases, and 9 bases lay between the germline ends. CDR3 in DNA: TGTGCCAGCAGTTTTACCCAGGGACTGTTTTTT. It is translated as CASSFTQGLFF.

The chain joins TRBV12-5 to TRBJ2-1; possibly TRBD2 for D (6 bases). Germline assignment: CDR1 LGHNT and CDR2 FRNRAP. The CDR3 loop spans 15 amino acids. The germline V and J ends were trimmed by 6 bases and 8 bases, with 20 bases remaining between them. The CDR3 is CASGLMASVPHEQFF. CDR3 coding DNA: TGTGCTAGTGGCCTCATGGCTAGCGTGCCACATGAGCAGTTCTTC.

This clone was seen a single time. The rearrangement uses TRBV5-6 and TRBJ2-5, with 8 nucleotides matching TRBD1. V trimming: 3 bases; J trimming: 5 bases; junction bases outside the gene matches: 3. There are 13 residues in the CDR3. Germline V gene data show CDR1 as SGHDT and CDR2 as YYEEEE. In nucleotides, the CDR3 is TGTGCCAGCAGCTCAGGGGGCATGGAGACCCAGTACTTC. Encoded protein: CASSSGGMETQYF.

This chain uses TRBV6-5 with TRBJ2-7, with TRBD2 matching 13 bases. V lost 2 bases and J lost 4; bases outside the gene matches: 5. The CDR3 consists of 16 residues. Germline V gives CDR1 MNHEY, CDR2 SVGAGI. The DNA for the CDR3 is TGTGCCAGCAGTTACCAGACTAGCGGGGGGTCATACGAGCAGTACTTC. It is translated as CASSYQTSGGSYEQYF.

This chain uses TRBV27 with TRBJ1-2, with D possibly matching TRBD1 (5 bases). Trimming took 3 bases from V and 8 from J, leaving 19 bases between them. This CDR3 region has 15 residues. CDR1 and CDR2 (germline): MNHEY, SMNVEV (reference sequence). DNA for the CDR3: TGTGCCAGCAGTTTTGGCGACAGAGACCCTAGGGGCTACACCTTC. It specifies CASSFGDRDPRGYTF.